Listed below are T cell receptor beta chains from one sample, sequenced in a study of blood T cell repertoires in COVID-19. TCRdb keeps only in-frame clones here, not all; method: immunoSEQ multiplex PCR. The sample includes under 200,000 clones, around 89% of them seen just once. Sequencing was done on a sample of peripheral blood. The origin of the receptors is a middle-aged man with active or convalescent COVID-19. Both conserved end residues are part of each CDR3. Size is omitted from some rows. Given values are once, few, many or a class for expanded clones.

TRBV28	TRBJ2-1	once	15	CASTWAPSSYNEQFF
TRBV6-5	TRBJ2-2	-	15	CASSQRNRGTGELFF
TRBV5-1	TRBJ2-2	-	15	CASSLARGNTGELFF
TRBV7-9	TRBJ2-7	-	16	CASTKWGVAGAYEQYF
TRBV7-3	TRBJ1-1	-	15	CASSLKDTSVTEAFF
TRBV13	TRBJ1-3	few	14	CASSQGDRENTIYF
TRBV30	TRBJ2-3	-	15	CAWSTGTGGTDTQYF
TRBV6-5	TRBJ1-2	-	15	CASRDGRGLNYGYTF
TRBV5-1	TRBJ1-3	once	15	CASSLAMSSGNTIYF
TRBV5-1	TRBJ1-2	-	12	CASTNSPGGYTF
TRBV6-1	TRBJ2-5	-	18	CASSAVRLGQGSRATQYF
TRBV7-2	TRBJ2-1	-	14	CASSLGGQGAREFF
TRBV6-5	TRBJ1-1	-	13	CASRTGGNTEAFF
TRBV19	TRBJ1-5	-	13	CASSGFTDQPQHF
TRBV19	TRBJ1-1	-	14	CASSTTGGNTEAFF
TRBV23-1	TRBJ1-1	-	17	CASSQPQPGQLNTEAFF
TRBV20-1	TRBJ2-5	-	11	CTGMLEETQYF
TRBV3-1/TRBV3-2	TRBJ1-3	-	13	CASSQGAGNTIYF
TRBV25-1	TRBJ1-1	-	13	CASIGEWTVRAFF
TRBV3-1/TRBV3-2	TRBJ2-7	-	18	CASSQAPPGTGFSYEQYF
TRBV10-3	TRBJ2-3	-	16	CAIIPERDGSTDTQYF
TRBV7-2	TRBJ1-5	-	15	CASSLDLAGNQPQHF
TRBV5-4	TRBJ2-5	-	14	CASSLRDTVETQYF
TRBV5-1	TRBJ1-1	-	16	CASSLVYGDMNTEAFF
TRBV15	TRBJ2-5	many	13	CATSRIAGETQYF
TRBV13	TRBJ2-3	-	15	CASSVTGGGTDTQYF
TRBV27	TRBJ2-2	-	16	CASSLSGPHRSGELFF
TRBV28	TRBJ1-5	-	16	CASSFQTGVYGQPQHF
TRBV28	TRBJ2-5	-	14	CASSSDRFQETQYF
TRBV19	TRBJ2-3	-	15	CASSRSEDLADTQYF
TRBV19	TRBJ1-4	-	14	CASNRGSGNEKLFF
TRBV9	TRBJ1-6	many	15	CASTGQGNSNSPLHF
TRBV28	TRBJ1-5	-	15	CASRKQGRNNQPQHF
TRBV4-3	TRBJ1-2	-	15	CASSQEGRGGYGYTF
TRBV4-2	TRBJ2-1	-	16	CASSQVSSGSVNEQFF
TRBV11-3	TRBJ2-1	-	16	CASSMETSGSYNEQFF
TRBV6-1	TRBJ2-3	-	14	CASSEGQGADTQYF
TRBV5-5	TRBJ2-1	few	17	CASSFLIWGEGGDEQFF
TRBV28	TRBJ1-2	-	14	CASSTLTGFYGYTF
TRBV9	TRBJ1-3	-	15	CASSAQGLAGNTIYF
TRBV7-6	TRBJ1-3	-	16	CASSLVLGQDGNTIYF
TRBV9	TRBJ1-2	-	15	CASSQLRVNSIGYTF
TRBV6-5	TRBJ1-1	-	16	CASSYSTGTGMPEAFF
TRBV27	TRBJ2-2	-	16	CASSELRTANTGELFF
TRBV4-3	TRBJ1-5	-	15	CASSQGSTGYQPQHF
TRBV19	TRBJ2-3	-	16	CASSPSGLAGWDTQYF
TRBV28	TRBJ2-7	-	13	CASSPGQRYEQYF
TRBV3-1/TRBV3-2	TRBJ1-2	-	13	CASSLRDNYGYTF
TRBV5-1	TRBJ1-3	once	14	CASSGDEAGNTIYF
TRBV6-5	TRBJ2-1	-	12	CASRGPYNEQFF
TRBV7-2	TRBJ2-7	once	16	CASSLVVLTGQNEQYF
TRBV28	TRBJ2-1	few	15	CASSLRRDRLNEQFF
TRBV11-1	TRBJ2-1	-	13	CASSLTPPNEQFF
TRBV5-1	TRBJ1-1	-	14	CASSLGQVNTEAFF
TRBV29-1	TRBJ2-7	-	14	CSVQLRTGTYEQYF